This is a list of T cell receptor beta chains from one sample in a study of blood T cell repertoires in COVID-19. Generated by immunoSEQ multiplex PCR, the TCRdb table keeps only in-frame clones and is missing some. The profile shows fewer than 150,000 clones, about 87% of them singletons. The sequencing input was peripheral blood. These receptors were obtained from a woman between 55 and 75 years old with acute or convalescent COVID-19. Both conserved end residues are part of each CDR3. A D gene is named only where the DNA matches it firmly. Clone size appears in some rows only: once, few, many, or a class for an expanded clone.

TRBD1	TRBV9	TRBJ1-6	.	TGTGCCAGCAGCAAGACAGGGTTTGGAGGTTCACCCCTCCACTTT	CASSKTGFGGSPLHF
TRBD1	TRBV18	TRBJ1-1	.	TGTGCCAGCTCACCACCGATGGGACAGTTCGGGTTCGCTTTCTTT	CASSPPMGQFGFAFF
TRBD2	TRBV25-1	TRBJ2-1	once	TGTGCCAGCAATTGGACTAGCGGATACAATGAGCAGTTCTTC	CASNWTSGYNEQFF
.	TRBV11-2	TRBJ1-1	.	TGTGCCAGCAGCTTTGGGGAGTCGAACACTGAAGCTTTCTTT	CASSFGESNTEAFF
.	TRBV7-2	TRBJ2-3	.	TGTGCCAGCAGCCTCTTATCAAGGGGAACAGATACGCAGTATTTT	CASSLLSRGTDTQYF
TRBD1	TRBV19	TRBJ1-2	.	TGTGCCAGTCGGGACAGGGGCCATGGCTACACCTTC	CASRDRGHGYTF
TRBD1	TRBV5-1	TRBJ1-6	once	TGCGCCAGCAGCCCAGACGGACAGGGTTCACCCCTCCACTTT	CASSPDGQGSPLHF
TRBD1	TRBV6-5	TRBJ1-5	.	TGTGCCAGCAGCGACAGGGTACAAGGTCCCCAGCATTTT	CASSDRVQGPQHF
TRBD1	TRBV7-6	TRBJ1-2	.	TGTGCCAGCAGCCCTGACAGGGGCGGCGGCTACACCTTC	CASSPDRGGGYTF
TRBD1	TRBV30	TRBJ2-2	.	TGTGCCTGGAGGACAGGGACGAACACCGGGGAGCTGTTTTTT	CAWRTGTNTGELFF
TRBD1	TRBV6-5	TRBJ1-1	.	TGTGCCAGCAGTAGTTTAACAGGGGAGAACACTGAAGCTTTCTTT	CASSSLTGENTEAFF